The rows below give T cell receptor beta chains drawn from one sample of a study of type 1 and type 2 diabetes patients. TCRdb processed the multiplex PCR reads anew with MiXCR; each CDR3 protein has one entry. Among approximately 260,000 distinct CDR3 sequences, roughly 50% were seen once, and the ten largest hold roughly an eighth. Sequenced sample: peripheral blood mononuclear cells (PBMCs). These receptors were taken from a man between 18 and 35 years old with type 2 diabetes. CDR3s include the opening cysteine and the closing phenylalanine or tryptophan. D genes are given only for firm matches. The size entry is marked missing in some rows and otherwise reads once, few, many or a size class.

CDR3 length: 14
J gene: TRBJ2-1
clone size: .
V gene: TRBV7-3
D gene: TRBD1
CDR3 protein: CASSRQGANREQFF
CDR3 DNA: TGTGCCAGCAGTCGACAGGGGGCGAACAGGGAGCAGTTCTTC

CDR3 length: 14
J gene: TRBJ2-1
clone size: once
V gene: TRBV20-1
D gene: .
CDR3 protein: CSARDHPGGDEQFF
CDR3 DNA: TGCAGTGCTAGAGATCACCCCGGAGGGGATGAGCAGTTCTTC

CDR3 length: 13
J gene: TRBJ2-1
clone size: .
V gene: TRBV6-4
D gene: TRBD2
CDR3 protein: CASGRDPYNEQFF
CDR3 DNA: TGTGCCAGCGGGAGGGACCCCTACAATGAGCAGTTCTTC

CDR3 length: 15
J gene: TRBJ2-3
clone size: .
V gene: TRBV7-2
D gene: .
CDR3 protein: CASSLAGLSTDTQYF
CDR3 DNA: TGTGCCAGCAGCTTAGCCGGGCTAAGCACAGATACGCAGTATTTT

CDR3 length: 15
J gene: TRBJ2-3
clone size: few
V gene: TRBV30
D gene: .
CDR3 protein: CAWGGEGPALGTQYF
CDR3 DNA: TGTGCCTGGGGGGGTGAGGGGCCCGCGTTAGGTACGCAGTATTTT

CDR3 length: 16
J gene: TRBJ2-1
clone size: .
V gene: TRBV19
D gene: TRBD1
CDR3 protein: CASADGGTGWINEQFF
CDR3 DNA: TGTGCCAGCGCCGATGGGGGGACAGGGTGGATCAATGAGCAGTTCTTC

CDR3 length: 12
J gene: TRBJ2-5
clone size: .
V gene: TRBV20-1
D gene: TRBD1
CDR3 protein: CSAGDRAETQYF
CDR3 DNA: TGCAGTGCCGGGGACAGGGCAGAGACCCAGTACTTC

CDR3 length: 16
J gene: TRBJ2-7
clone size: .
V gene: TRBV15
D gene: .
CDR3 protein: CATSKNTPTAAYEQYF
CDR3 DNA: TGTGCCACCAGCAAGAATACGCCCACGGCAGCCTACGAGCAGTACTTC

CDR3 length: 16
J gene: TRBJ2-6
clone size: .
V gene: TRBV6-5
D gene: .
CDR3 protein: CASRVGGNSGANVLTF
CDR3 DNA: TGTGCCAGCAGGGTGGGGGGAAACTCTGGGGCCAACGTCCTGACTTTC

CDR3 length: 12
J gene: TRBJ1-2
clone size: few
V gene: TRBV6-6
D gene: .
CDR3 protein: CASRNPGLGYTF
CDR3 DNA: TGTGCCAGCAGAAACCCCGGCCTTGGCTACACCTTC

CDR3 length: 15
J gene: TRBJ2-7
clone size: .
V gene: TRBV15
D gene: .
CDR3 protein: CATSRDPGGSDEQYF
CDR3 DNA: TGTGCCACCAGCAGGGATCCAGGGGGGAGCGACGAGCAGTACTTC

CDR3 length: 11
J gene: TRBJ2-7
clone size: .
V gene: TRBV6-5
D gene: .
CDR3 protein: CASTHMEEQYF
CDR3 DNA: TGTGCCAGCACCCACATGGAGGAGCAGTACTTC

CDR3 length: 15
J gene: TRBJ2-7
clone size: .
V gene: TRBV4-2
D gene: TRBD2
CDR3 protein: CASSPQREGLYEQYF
CDR3 DNA: TGTGCCAGCAGCCCTCAGCGGGAGGGGCTTTACGAGCAGTACTTC

CDR3 length: 15
J gene: TRBJ1-2
clone size: .
V gene: TRBV4-2
D gene: TRBD1
CDR3 protein: CASSQEGQAPSGYTF
CDR3 DNA: TGTGCCAGCAGCCAAGAGGGACAGGCCCCTTCTGGCTACACCTTC

CDR3 length: 15
J gene: TRBJ2-1
clone size: .
V gene: TRBV7-2
D gene: TRBD2
CDR3 protein: CASSLSSGNYNEQFF
CDR3 DNA: TGTGCCAGCAGCTTATCTAGCGGGAACTACAATGAGCAGTTCTTC

CDR3 length: 15
J gene: TRBJ2-1
clone size: .
V gene: TRBV5-1
D gene: .
CDR3 protein: CASSLVHFDVNEQFF
CDR3 DNA: TGCGCCAGCAGCTTGGTCCACTTCGACGTCAATGAGCAGTTCTTC

CDR3 length: 13
J gene: TRBJ1-5
clone size: .
V gene: TRBV20-1
D gene: .
CDR3 protein: CSARESWGRPQHF
CDR3 DNA: TGCAGTGCTAGAGAGTCGTGGGGTCGGCCCCAGCATTTT

CDR3 length: 16
J gene: TRBJ1-1
clone size: .
V gene: TRBV10-3
D gene: .
CDR3 protein: CATTNPGTPINTEAFF
CDR3 DNA: TGTGCCACCACCAACCCCGGGACCCCTATTAACACTGAAGCTTTCTTT